This T cell receptor beta chain was sequenced for a study of OX40 agonist ivuxolimab in advanced cancers. About the study: Patients with prior anti-PD-1, anti-PD-L1 or anti-CTLA-4 therapy were eligible; about 40% had some.

The CDR3 extends over 14 amino acids. The germline CDR1 and CDR2 sequences are MNHEY and SMNVEV (reference sequence). The J segment lost 3 bases and the V segment lost 5 bases, leaving 5 bases of the junction unmatched. This clone was detected only a few times. The target antigen is unknown. The table came from immunoSEQ multiplex PCR; TCRdb's copy has only in-frame clones and leaves some out. This table holds approximately 20,000 clones, 65% to 70% found once. General observations from the study: On average, a greater number of expanded clones characterised CD8+ T cells relative to CD4+. It was also the case that some nonresponders had low normalized T-cell clonal expansion.

Sample: CD4+ or CD8+ T cells sorted from blood, taken in a trial of the OX40 agonist ivuxolimab. This TCR came from an adult with an advanced solid tumor such as melanoma, head and neck, liver or kidney cancer. The V and J genes are TRBV27 and TRBJ2-7; 9 bases map to TRBD1. In DNA, the CDR3 is TGTGCCAGCAGTCCGGGACAGGGAAACTACGAGCAGTACTTC. Protein: CASSPGQGNYEQYF.